Listed below are T cell receptor beta chains from one sample, sequenced in a study of CD8 T cells in Susac syndrome. TCRdb analysed the immunoSEQ multiplex PCR reads with MiXCR anew, one entry per CDR3 protein. This sample has over 150,000 distinct CDR3 sequences, with approximately 93% found just once. Sequencing was performed on CD4+ T cells from PBMCs. The receptors stem from a human donor with multiple sclerosis. The CDR3 runs from the conserved cysteine through the conserved F or W. Fields, in order: CDR3 DNA, CDR3 protein, V gene, clone size, J gene, D gene. The D gene is left open where the match is weak. Only part of the rows carry a size: once, few, many, or a class if the clone is expanded.

cdr3_nt: TGTGCCAGCTCACCACTTACAGGACCCAGTAATGAGCAGTTCTTC
cdr3_aa: CASSPLTGPSNEQFF
v_call: TRBV18
clone_size: NA
j_call: TRBJ2-1
d_call: NA

cdr3_nt: TGTGCCAGCAGCTTAGCTCCCATGGGACTAGCGGGGCCTCGAGAGCAGTATTTT
cdr3_aa: CASSLAPMGLAGPREQYF
v_call: TRBV7-2
clone_size: NA
j_call: TRBJ2-3
d_call: TRBD2

cdr3_nt: TGTGCCAGCAGCTCCATGCTAACAGGGAGGACCGGGGAGCTGTTTTTT
cdr3_aa: CASSSMLTGRTGELFF
v_call: TRBV7-2
clone_size: NA
j_call: TRBJ2-2
d_call: NA

cdr3_nt: TGCAGTGCTAGTATAGGGACTAGCGGGAAAGAGACCCAGTACTTC
cdr3_aa: CSASIGTSGKETQYF
v_call: TRBV20-1
clone_size: NA
j_call: TRBJ2-5
d_call: TRBD2

cdr3_nt: TGTGCCAGCAGAGAAAGGGCAGGGCTAGCTTTCTTT
cdr3_aa: CASRERAGLAFF
v_call: TRBV7-9
clone_size: NA
j_call: TRBJ1-1
d_call: NA

cdr3_nt: TGTGCCAGCTCACCAGGCCAGAACACTGAAGCTTTCTTT
cdr3_aa: CASSPGQNTEAFF
v_call: TRBV18
clone_size: few
j_call: TRBJ1-1
d_call: NA

cdr3_nt: TGTGCCAGCTTTAGGGACGTGGGGCGAGACGAGCAGTTCTTC
cdr3_aa: CASFRDVGRDEQFF
v_call: TRBV7-2
clone_size: NA
j_call: TRBJ2-1
d_call: NA

cdr3_nt: TGTGCCACACAATACAATGAGCAGTTCTTC
cdr3_aa: CATQYNEQFF
v_call: TRBV28
clone_size: NA
j_call: TRBJ2-1
d_call: NA

cdr3_nt: TGCGCCAGCAGTCCGAACACGAATACGCAGTATTTT
cdr3_aa: CASSPNTNTQYF
v_call: TRBV10-1
clone_size: NA
j_call: TRBJ2-3
d_call: NA

cdr3_nt: TGTGCCAGCAGCGTTACAGGTCACAACAATGAGCAGTTCTTC
cdr3_aa: CASSVTGHNNEQFF
v_call: TRBV9
clone_size: NA
j_call: TRBJ2-1
d_call: NA

cdr3_nt: TGTGCCAGCAGCTTATTAGCGGGCCAAGAGACCCAGTACTTC
cdr3_aa: CASSLLAGQETQYF
v_call: TRBV7-2
clone_size: NA
j_call: TRBJ2-5
d_call: TRBD2

cdr3_nt: TGTGCCTGGAGGACAGGGCCAAGCTCTGGAAACACCATATATTTT
cdr3_aa: CAWRTGPSSGNTIYF
v_call: TRBV30
clone_size: NA
j_call: TRBJ1-3
d_call: TRBD1

cdr3_nt: TGTGCCAGCAGCTTCTCGAATACACAGGGGGGAGCTTTCTTT
cdr3_aa: CASSFSNTQGGAFF
v_call: TRBV7-2
clone_size: NA
j_call: TRBJ1-1
d_call: TRBD1

cdr3_nt: TGTGCCAGCAGCCCACGCTTCGCTTCTGGCACAGATACGCAGTATTTT
cdr3_aa: CASSPRFASGTDTQYF
v_call: TRBV12-3/TRBV12-4
clone_size: once
j_call: TRBJ2-3
d_call: NA

cdr3_nt: TGTGCCAGCAGCCCGACGACAGGTCCCTACGAGCAGTACTTC
cdr3_aa: CASSPTTGPYEQYF
v_call: TRBV9
clone_size: NA
j_call: TRBJ2-7
d_call: NA

cdr3_nt: TGTGCCAGCAGCCCGGGACTAGCGGGGGCCGGGGAGCTGTTTTTT
cdr3_aa: CASSPGLAGAGELFF
v_call: TRBV27
clone_size: NA
j_call: TRBJ2-2
d_call: TRBD2

cdr3_nt: TGTGCCACACTTAGCGGCCTAACTTTCTACGAGCAGTACTTC
cdr3_aa: CATLSGLTFYEQYF
v_call: TRBV2
clone_size: NA
j_call: TRBJ2-7
d_call: NA

cdr3_nt: TGTGCCAGCAGCTTAATGGGGCAGGGCACTGAAGCTTTCTTT
cdr3_aa: CASSLMGQGTEAFF
v_call: TRBV11-3
clone_size: NA
j_call: TRBJ1-1
d_call: NA

cdr3_nt: TGTGCCAGCAGTTTTTTGCGAAATCAGCCCCAGCATTTT
cdr3_aa: CASSFLRNQPQHF
v_call: TRBV28
clone_size: NA
j_call: TRBJ1-5
d_call: NA

cdr3_nt: TGTGCCAGCAGCACCCCGGGACAGGGTAAAGAGACCCAGTACTTC
cdr3_aa: CASSTPGQGKETQYF
v_call: TRBV2
clone_size: NA
j_call: TRBJ2-5
d_call: TRBD1

cdr3_nt: TGCAGTGCTAGAGTTGGGGGTACTAGCGGATTATACTACGAGCAGTACTTC
cdr3_aa: CSARVGGTSGLYYEQYF
v_call: TRBV20-1
clone_size: NA
j_call: TRBJ2-7
d_call: TRBD2

cdr3_nt: TGTGCCAGTAGGACAGGATTGGGTGCTGAAGCTTTCTTT
cdr3_aa: CASRTGLGAEAFF
v_call: TRBV19
clone_size: NA
j_call: TRBJ1-1
d_call: NA

cdr3_nt: TGCGCCAGCAGCTTGAGGGGTGACATCTACCAACCCTACGAGCAGTACTTC
cdr3_aa: CASSLRGDIYQPYEQYF
v_call: TRBV5-1
clone_size: NA
j_call: TRBJ2-7
d_call: NA

cdr3_nt: TGCGCCGCCAGGTCGGGCCCCGGGGAGCTGTTTTTT
cdr3_aa: CAARSGPGELFF
v_call: TRBV5-1
clone_size: once
j_call: TRBJ2-2
d_call: NA

cdr3_nt: TGTGCCAGCTCACCACCGAGTAATGAAAAACTGTTTTTT
cdr3_aa: CASSPPSNEKLFF
v_call: TRBV18
clone_size: NA
j_call: TRBJ1-4
d_call: NA

cdr3_nt: TGTGCCAGCAGCTACGACGTCACCGGGGAGCTGTTTTTT
cdr3_aa: CASSYDVTGELFF
v_call: TRBV7-8
clone_size: once
j_call: TRBJ2-2
d_call: NA

cdr3_nt: TGTGCCAGCAGCCCAACCACAGAAAACTATGGCTACACCTTC
cdr3_aa: CASSPTTENYGYTF
v_call: TRBV5-4
clone_size: NA
j_call: TRBJ1-2
d_call: NA

cdr3_nt: TGTGCCAGCAGCGAGGACGGAGGGGGCTCTGGAAACACCATATATTTT
cdr3_aa: CASSEDGGGSGNTIYF
v_call: TRBV9
clone_size: once
j_call: TRBJ1-3
d_call: NA

cdr3_nt: TGTGCCAGCCACGAGCAGGGAACCTACGAGCAGTACTTC
cdr3_aa: CASHEQGTYEQYF
v_call: TRBV6-5
clone_size: NA
j_call: TRBJ2-7
d_call: NA